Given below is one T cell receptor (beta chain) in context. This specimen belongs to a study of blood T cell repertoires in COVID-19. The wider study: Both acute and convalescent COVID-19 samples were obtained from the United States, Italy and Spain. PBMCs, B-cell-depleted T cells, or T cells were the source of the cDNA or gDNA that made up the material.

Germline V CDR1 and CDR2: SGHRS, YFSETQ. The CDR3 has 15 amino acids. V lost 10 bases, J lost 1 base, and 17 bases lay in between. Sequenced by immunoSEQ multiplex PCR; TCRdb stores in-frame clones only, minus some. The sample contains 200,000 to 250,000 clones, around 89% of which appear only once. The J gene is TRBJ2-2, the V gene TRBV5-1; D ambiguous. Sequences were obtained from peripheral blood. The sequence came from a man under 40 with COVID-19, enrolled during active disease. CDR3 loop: CAPRAPPGNTGELFF. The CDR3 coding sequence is TGCGCCCCGCGTGCCCCCCCGGGGAACACCGGGGAGCTGTTTTTT.